This T cell receptor (beta chain) was retrieved from a study of T cell responses to AZD1222 COVID-19 vaccine. Whole-study results and caveats: White British people made up most donors, females outnumbered males, and clonal diversity was possibly underestimated. Within unmutated variant regions lay the reported targets of nearly half of spike-specific TCRs. Sampling that yielded the repertoires occurred only after the peak T cell response. Mapped onto spike, vaccine-associated CD4 TCRs spanned it and were dominant at 160-218 and 743-854.

This clone was observed a single time. No antigen is known for it. This CDR3 spans 15 amino acids. Germline CDR1 and CDR2: LGHNA and YNFKEQ. Trimming removed 1 base at V and 5 bases at J, with 14 bases between. Produced via immunoSEQ multiplex PCR; TCRdb's table is partial and in-frame only. Of 120,000 to 150,000 clones listed, around nine tenths were seen once; the top ten hold less than 3.5%. The chain couples TRBV4-2 to TRBJ1-2; D is unresolved. The sequence was obtained from an adult in good health. The sample was peripheral blood, taken on day 0 of MenACWY control vaccination. In nucleotides, the CDR3 is TGTGCCAGCAGCCAAGGTCACAATCAAAATTATGGCTACACCTTC. Residues: CASSQGHNQNYGYTF.